Detailed here is one TCR beta chain. With 7 bases clipped from V and 2 bases from J, the junction kept 6 bases outside the gene matches. The CDR3 is 14 residues long. Germline loops: CDR1 SGHDN, CDR2 FVKESK. Original processing notes: Estimates of nucleated cell counts were drawn from the amplification of reference gene primers. Only in-frame clones appear in the TCRdb table, and some are missing; sequencing was by immunoSEQ multiplex PCR. V and J calls and clone size are those listed in that table; D and trimming were worked out from the DNA. Found here are 300,000 to 400,000 clones, 87% of them singletons; the top ten hold just over 9.5%. The Seattle patients, enrolled during active infection, were followed longitudinally. The source of the sample is a study of blood T cell repertoires in COVID-19.

The chain uses TRBV14 and TRBJ2-7; 9 nucleotides align to TRBD1. The receptor was derived from a man aged 30-40 years with COVID-19, enrolled during active disease. The sample was peripheral blood. CDR3 nucleotide sequence: TGTGCCAGCACCCTGACAGGGGGGACCTACGAGCAGTACTTC. It specifies CASTLTGGTYEQYF.